These 9 T cell receptor beta chains were sequenced from one sample in a study of T cells after somatic rescue of genetic block. Profiled with immunoSEQ multiplex PCR; TCRdb holds only in-frame clones, not every one. The table lists some 74,000 clones, approximately 91% of them singletons. The sample comprised peripheral blood mononuclear cells (PBMCs). These receptor sequences come from a man aged 30-40 years.

This chain links TRBV2 with TRBJ1-5; no clear D. CDR1 is SNHLY, CDR2 FYNNEI, per germline. With 4 bases removed from V and 0 bases from J, the gap between germline ends came to 7 bases. This CDR3 has 14 residues. DNA for the CDR3: TGTGCCAGCAGTGGTTCTTATAGCAATCAGCCCCAGCATTTT. Translated, it gives CASSGSYSNQPQHF.

The V and J genes are TRBV7-4 and TRBJ2-1, with D possibly being TRBD1 (5 bases). The CDR3 consists of 14 residues. Germline lookup yields CDR1 SGHVT and CDR2 SQSDAQ. The CDR3 nucleotides read TGTGCAGGGGTGGGGCCGAGCTCCTACAATGAGCAGTTCTTC. Protein: CAGVGPSSYNEQFF.

The V and J genes are TRBV27 and TRBJ1-5; tentatively, D is TRBD1 (6 bases). Trimming pared 2 bases from V and 5 bases from J, leaving 16 bases between. The germline CDR1 and CDR2 sequences are MNHEY and SMNVEV (reference sequence). The CDR3 runs to 16 residues. The CDR3 nucleotides read TGTGCCAGCAGTTTAGGGCAACGGGGGGGCTATCAGCCCCAGCATTTT. This translates into CASSLGQRGGYQPQHF.

In its sample, this clone was seen once. The V and J genes are TRBV5-8 and TRBJ1-2, with D maybe TRBD1 (5 bases). The CDR3 runs 16 residues. In germline, CDR1 is SGHTS, CDR2 YDEGEE. Between the trimmed V and J ends, which lost 3 bases and 2 bases, there was a span of 17 bases. The DNA of the CDR3 is TGTGCCAGCAGCTCCCCTATCCCGGGGGGGAACTATGGCTACACCTTC. Protein: CASSSPIPGGNYGYTF.

This rearrangement joins TRBV6-1 to TRBJ2-7; 8 nucleotides agree with TRBD1. This CDR3 has 15 residues. CDR1 MNHNS and CDR2 SASEGT come from the germline V gene. The ends lost 5 bases at V and 3 bases at J; junction bases unmatched: 9. The CDR3 nucleotides are TGTGCCAGCAGTACACAGGCCGGGACAGGCTACGAGCAGTACTTC. This sequence encodes CASSTQAGTGYEQYF.

The chain links TRBV5-4 to TRBJ2-1; possible D gene TRBD2, 6 bases. V lost 3 bases and J lost 10, with 20 bases in between. This CDR3 spans 15 amino acids. CDR1 is SGHNT and CDR2 is YYREEE in the germline V gene (reference sequence). This CDR3 reads CASSSRTNGIGEQFF. The CDR3 DNA reads as TGTGCCAGCAGCTCCCGGACTAATGGGATTGGGGAGCAGTTCTTC.

The chain links TRBV2 to TRBJ1-2, with D tentatively TRBD1 (5 bases). CDR3 length: 13 residues. From germline, CDR1 is SNHLY and CDR2 FYNNEI. Trimming shortened V by 3 bases and J by 2 bases, and 7 bases separated the two germline ends. This CDR3 reads CASSDRGNYGYTF. Written as DNA, the CDR3 is TGTGCCAGCAGTGACCGGGGGAACTATGGCTACACCTTC.

V and J are TRBV27 and TRBJ1-5, with D hard to call. Deletions cut 6 bases from V and 2 bases from J, with 14 bases between. The CDR3 has 15 amino acids. The germline V gene has CDR1 MNHEY and CDR2 SMNVEV (reference sequence). The CDR3 nucleotides read TGTGCCAGCAGCCTTCTCGCGGCGGGCAATCAGCCCCAGCATTTT. Residues: CASSLLAAGNQPQHF.

This chain uses TRBV4-3 with TRBJ2-7; 9 bases are a match to TRBD1. Germline V gives CDR1 LGHNA, CDR2 YSLEER. The length of the CDR3 is 15 residues. V trimming: 0 bases; J trimming: 3 bases; junction bases outside the gene matches: 3. The CDR3 bases are TGCGCCAGCAGCCAAGAGGCGGACAGGGGCTACGAGCAGTACTTC. This encodes CASSQEADRGYEQYF.